The clone carrying this TCR beta chain was detected ten times or more. Its antigen is currently unknown. This sample is drawn from a study of CD8 T cells in ankylosing spondylitis. Study-wide findings and caveats: Certain motif variants had earlier been reported in reactive arthritis synovial fluid and blood. A TCR beta motif of under ten highly homologous variants appeared characteristic of ankylosing spondylitis blood. Enrichment of disease-linked clones was reportedly significant in matched ankylosing spondylitis synovial fluid.

TCRdb called the 5' RACE reads again in MiXCR, with one record for every CDR3 protein. The data contain about 130,000 distinct CDR3 sequences, over 6% of them singletons. V lost 3 bases to trimming and J lost 4 bases; unmatched junction nucleotides: 12. CDR1 is DFQATT and CDR2 is SNEGSKA in the germline V gene (reference sequence). The CDR3 has 16 amino acids. The chain couples TRBV20-1 to TRBJ2-3; 8 nucleotides line up with TRBD2. Sequencing was done on a sample of blood, either unsorted or a sorted T cell fraction (not recorded which). The sequence derives from a male donor with ankylosing spondylitis or in good health (not recorded which). Here the CDR3 reads CSARGISGIDADTQYF. The CDR3 DNA sequence: TGCAGTGCTAGGGGGATTAGCGGGATAGACGCAGATACGCAGTATTTT.